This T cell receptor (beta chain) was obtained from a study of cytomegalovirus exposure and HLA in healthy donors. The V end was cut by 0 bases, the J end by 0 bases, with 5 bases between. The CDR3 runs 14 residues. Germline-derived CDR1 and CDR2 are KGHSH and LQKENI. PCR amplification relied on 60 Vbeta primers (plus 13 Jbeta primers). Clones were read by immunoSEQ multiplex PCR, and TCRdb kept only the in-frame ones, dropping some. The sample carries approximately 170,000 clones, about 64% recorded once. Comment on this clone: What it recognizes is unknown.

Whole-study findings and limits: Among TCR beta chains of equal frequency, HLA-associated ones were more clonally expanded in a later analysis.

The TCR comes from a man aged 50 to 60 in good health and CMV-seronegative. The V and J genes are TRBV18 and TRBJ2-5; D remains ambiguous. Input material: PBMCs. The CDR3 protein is CASSPPQNQETQYF. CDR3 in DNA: TGTGCCAGCTCACCACCACAGAACCAAGAGACCCAGTACTTC.